These T cell receptor beta chains were read from a single sample in a study of CD4+ T cells in melanoma. Method: immunoSEQ multiplex PCR; TCRdb's copy keeps in-frame clones and lacks some. The sample contains about 55,000 clones, approximately 70% of which appear only once. Sequencing input: tumor tissue. The receptors stem from a human donor with melanoma. CDR3s include the opening cysteine and the closing phenylalanine or tryptophan.

j_call v_call cdr3_aa
TRBJ1-5 TRBV7-8 CASSPDRNQPQHF
TRBJ2-7 TRBV7-8 CASSSWSMGQGYYEQYF
TRBJ1-3 TRBV6-6 CASSQGQPGNTIYF
TRBJ2-2 TRBV7-9 CASSFQGPGELFF
TRBJ1-4 TRBV15 CATEGQGSGNEKLFF
TRBJ2-3 TRBV6-4 CASSDEFTDTQYF
TRBJ2-7 TRBV28 CASSRGGGGTEQYF
TRBJ1-6 TRBV6-6 CASTLFPGIENSPLHF
TRBJ1-1 TRBV10-3 CAISEYVTGGENTEAFF
TRBJ1-2 TRBV5-1 CASSLEGNYGYTF
TRBJ2-7 TRBV6-5 CASSTGTGVEQYF
TRBJ1-6 TRBV6-1 CASKGQGYNSPLHF
TRBJ1-6 TRBV13 CASSLRQSNSPLHF
TRBJ1-1 TRBV5-6 CASSWNSRVGTEAFF
TRBJ1-6 TRBV18 CASSPGRENSPLHF
TRBJ1-2 TRBV5-8 CASSLLGARGYTF
TRBJ2-1 TRBV11-2 CASSLGAGRRLNEQFF
TRBJ2-5 TRBV7-6 CASSVGAGGQETQYF
TRBJ1-1 TRBV10-3 CAISVQDRTEAFF
TRBJ1-2 TRBV6-4 CASSDDNFGYTF
TRBJ2-3 TRBV7-9 CASSNRASSTDTQYF
TRBJ1-2 TRBV28 CASSTPGGVGYTF
TRBJ1-2 TRBV9 CASSVGPTGPYGYTF
TRBJ1-5 TRBV30 CAWSVGTDQPQHF
TRBJ2-5 TRBV7-8 CATHIVGRETQYF
TRBJ1-5 TRBV7-2 CASSPVHRSNQPQHF